This T cell receptor (beta chain) was captured in a study of T cell responses to AZD1222 COVID-19 vaccine. Study-wide context: Pooled together were second doses at about 4 or about 12 weeks. Study-level points and caveats: It should be noted that donors were predominantly white British and more often female, and clonal diversity was possibly underestimated. Regions 160-218 and 743-854 held dominance among vaccine-associated CD4 TCRs, which spanned spike. Targeting of unmutated variant regions was reportedly seen in nearly half of spike-specific TCRs.

V lost 0 bases and J lost 3, with 12 bases in between. The V gene's germline CDR1 is LGHNA and CDR2 YSLEER. The CDR3 totals 16 residues. Sequencing used immunoSEQ multiplex PCR; TCRdb keeps in-frame clones, though not all of them. Altogether 150,000 to 160,000 clones are present, 90% being singletons, with the ten largest covering under 20%. This clone was detected only once. Its antigen is as yet unknown. This chain joins TRBV4-3 and TRBJ1-5; D is ambiguous. This clonotype was sampled from an adult in good health. The sample in question was peripheral blood, obtained on day 0 of AZD1222 vaccination. CDR3 region: CASSQEGGMNNQPQHF. The CDR3 bases are TGCGCCAGCAGCCAAGAAGGAGGGATGAACAATCAGCCCCAGCATTTT.